The source of this T cell receptor (beta chain) is a study of cytomegalovirus exposure and HLA in healthy donors (dated by TCRdb to the late 2010s). About the study as a whole: In an earlier analysis of approximately 500 of the donors, under 300 Gb of sequence data and 100 million or so unique TCR beta sequences from roughly 190 million T cells were reported. An early release that covered about 640 HLA-typed donors contained approximately 300 gigabases of sequencing data and 75 million to 100 million unique TCR sequences. Among the 398 genotyped donors, around 81% belonged to the genetic ancestry cluster associated with self-reported Caucasian donors. The study aimed to test whether cataloging public T cell receptors could reveal signatures of past pathogen exposure. Using immunosequencing, the study profiled T cell repertoires from 550 to 750 subjects and related those repertoires to cytomegalovirus serostatus. Along with the roughly 710-subject first cohort, a separate validation cohort of over a hundred different subjects was used. High-throughput TCR immunosequencing, statistical association of individual TCRs with disease status, and machine learning were combined to predict cytomegalovirus infection status. In a later analysis, previously published TCR beta repertoires from several hundred donors were re-analyzed and high-resolution HLA genotyping was added so that TCR occurrence patterns could be studied. The later analysis used no new phenotypic data to find candidate immune exposures, relying instead on TCR beta sequences and their occurrence across donors. An earlier analysis of approximately 500 of the donors applied high-throughput TCR beta sequencing to assess whether each TCR beta V gene segment acted as functional or pseudogenic. Donor age, sex, ethnicity and CMV serostatus were compiled alongside the repertoire data. A later genetic analysis took genome-wide SNP genotypes for 398 of the 666 donors and used that subset as a discovery cohort. Every repertoire in the discovery cohort had been generated on one and the same sequencing platform. Both class I and class II loci were covered by HLA typing, at four-digit resolution. The number of donors typed differed by locus, with about 629-640 for A, B, C, DRB1 and DQB1, more than 500 for DQA1, 600 to 610 for DPA1, and over 400 for DPB1. Because of strong linkage in the cohort, five DR-DQ haplotypes were treated as single units for association and clustering. Across some 400 genotyped donors of the cohort, an average of approximately 240,000 unique TCR beta nucleotide sequences per donor were sequenced, and roughly a sixth of those sequences were non-productive.

Receptor amplification or capture employed the immunoSEQ multiplex PCR assay. For the multiplex PCR, a mixture combining 60 forward primers for TCR Vbeta segments and 13 reverse primers for TCR Jbeta segments was used. A multiplex PCR assay on genomic DNA amplified the CDR3 region of rearranged TCR beta genes. On the Illumina HiSeq System, the amplified TCR beta libraries were sequenced as 87-base-pair reads. In the paper's pipeline: In a later analysis, some 80 million unique TCR beta chains were counted across the roughly 610 repertoires, and around 10 million of these chains were shared by at least two donors. To remove PCR and sequencing errors, raw reads were error-corrected and collapsed into unique sequences using a nearest-neighbor algorithm that merged closely related sequences. V, D and J gene segments were assigned by aligning CDR3 sequences to IMGT reference sequences. For a sequence to be retained, a match of at least six nucleotides to both a V gene segment and a J gene segment was required. A rearrangement counted as productive if the CDR3 had no stop codons and remained in frame with V and J, and every other rearrangement counted as non-productive. Following IMGT convention, CDR3 was defined as the stretch from the second conserved V-encoded cysteine to the conserved J-encoded phenylalanine. In an earlier analysis of more than 550 of the donors, sequences lacking an unambiguous match to a single V gene segment were excluded. In an earlier analysis of around 590 of the donors, a V segment was called functional when productive rearrangements were above 56.7%, and segregating when the standard deviation between donors exceeded 5%. A statistical classification framework was built to diagnose cytomegalovirus status from the catalog of TCR beta chain sequences. In a later analysis, TCR nucleotide sequences were compared against IMGT/GENE-DB human TR gene sequences so that V and J genes could be assigned. Using the TCRdist pipeline, a later analysis assigned CDR3 sequences along with most-parsimonious VDJ recombination scenarios. A later analysis defined each TCR beta chain by its CDR3 amino acid sequence plus V-gene family, and excluded reads lacking a unique V-gene family. As a way to deal with suspected cross-contamination and a sequencing artifact, a later analysis dropped hundreds of nucleotide sequences that were highly shared and had low generation probability. A later analysis calculated a clonal expansion index for each public chain from normalized within-repertoire ranks of inferred template counts. Generation probabilities in a later analysis came from a VDJ recombination model fitted to out-of-frame rearrangements, and those results were checked against IGoR. In a later analysis, TCR-TCR, TCR-HLA and TCR-CMV co-occurrence was scored with hypergeometric tests, and a repertoire-size bias correction was applied to TCR pairs. A later analysis estimated false discovery rates by permuting HLA or CMV assignments 20 times. In a later analysis, co-occurring TCRs were grouped using DBSCAN, and TCRdist sequence similarity was added for clustering within HLA-allele-positive subsets. Co-occurrence clustering excluded repertoires with fewer than 30,000 or more than 120,000 public chains, plus five with anomalous nucleotide sharing. Held by TCRdb, this immuneACCESS table contains in-frame sequences only and omits some clones. Under half of the omission traces to an unresolved V gene where checked; the cause of the rest is unknown. The V and J calls and clone size were taken over from that table, and D and trimming were inferred from the DNA. The sample yields 140,000 or so clones; around two thirds were counted once. The ten largest clones capture 4.3% of the sample.

As concerns this clone: It has no known antigen specificity. No base qualities exist here, and no much larger clone lies one base off it.

From a lookup of the germline V gene, CDR1 and CDR2 are MDHEN and SYDVKM. The V end gives up 5 bases and the J end 6 bases, leaving 10 bases in the junction not matched to a gene. The CDR3 goes from the cysteine to the phenylalanine over 16 residues. The sequence is cut down to CDR3 DNA, 48 bases in frame from base 1. Overall study outcomes, separate from this receptor: The cohort was sequenced for TCR beta chains only, and without alpha or paired-chain data the features that could be detected were limited. In both the original and validation cohorts, the classifier was reported to diagnose cytomegalovirus status with high specificity and sensitivity. According to the authors, the approach could potentially be generalized to other disease states and immunological phenotypes. A group of highly shared sequence variants was considered likely to be a technical artifact of the sequencing pipeline. A further reported finding was that TCR beta sequences accurately predicted the HLA-A and HLA-B alleles for most subjects in the first cohort. An earlier analysis of around 600 of the donors showed that most TCR beta V segments appeared in productive rearrangements either about 90% or about 30% of the time, which broadly matched IMGT annotations. Three of the identified cytomegalovirus-associated TCR beta chains were confirmed in vitro to be specific for cytomegalovirus antigens. In a later analysis, HLA-associated TCR beta chains showed more clonal expansion and lower generation probabilities than non-associated chains that were equally common. Because the 87-base-pair reads could not distinguish some IMGT-functional V segments, including TRBV6-2 and TRBV6-3, those segments were excluded. Most TCR sequences were seen in very few donors, while some public TCRs were found in many individuals. Compared with the approximately 700-donor mean, donors in an Asian-associated ancestry cluster had fewer N-insertions in productive TCRs, according to a later genetic analysis. Because some donors lacked HLA typing at each locus, the association tests relied only on the typed subset. Most CMV-associated TCR beta chains appeared to be HLA-restricted in a later analysis, and the HLA associations seemed to be driven largely by CMV exposure. Immune exposure information for the cohort was limited to CMV serostatus. Strong co-occurrence of HLA alleles, especially DR and DQ, made assigning TCR associations to individual alleles difficult. Linkage disequilibrium might explain the correlated functional status among segregating V segments, but an unknown experimental factor could not be excluded. A later genetic analysis associated a missense DCLRE1C variant with V-gene and J-gene trimming of TCR beta chains, and an independent cohort replicated the association. A later analysis found that TCR association rates varied across HLA loci, with DRB1 alleles showing the most associated TCRs and HLA-C alleles the fewest. At a false discovery rate of 0.05, a later analysis linked some 18,000 TCR beta sequences to specific HLA alleles. The earlier analysis of around 600 of the donors excluded 15 to 20 rarely observed V segments, including chromosome 9 orphons, because counts were too low. The study gave a list of 150 to 200 TCR beta chains associated with cytomegalovirus. The presence/absence analyses assumed that sequencing depth was roughly uniform across donors, and that assumption may not be true. In a later analysis, several top co-occurrence clusters were reported to appear linked to parvovirus B19, influenza, CMV and Epstein-Barr virus.

In total, more than 500 healthy bone marrow donors made up the cohort. Cohort members were all nominally healthy when sampled, although unrecorded immune exposures were likely present. The donor tested CMV seropositive, placing the donor among the 290 or so seropositive members of the cohort. Each donor provided a peripheral blood sample, and peripheral blood mononuclear cells were used for TCR beta sequencing. Genomic DNA was extracted from the blood cell samples with the Qiagen DNeasy Blood Extraction Kit. The origin of this receptor is a man younger than 35 in good health and CMV-seropositive. This chain is built from TRBV28 and TRBJ1-6, with TRBD1 identical over 7 junction bases. Sequenced material: PBMCs. The nucleotides are TGTGCCAGCAGTGTTCCATCCGGGACAGCTAATTCACCCCTCCACTTT. Its amino acids are CASSVPSGTANSPLHF.